The 4 T cell receptor beta chains reported below all come from one sample, sequenced in a study of monozygotic twins with inflammatory bowel disease. From the 5' RACE reads, TCRdb lists one entry per CDR3 protein and no DNA. The table lists under 150,000 distinct CDR3 sequences. What was sequenced was blood. The receptors stem from a human donor with ulcerative colitis or Crohn's disease, or a healthy co-twin of an affected twin (not recorded which).

This chain uses TRBV12-3 or TRBV12-4 with TRBJ1-1; TCRdb gives TRBD1 as the D gene, but with no DNA this cannot be confirmed. The CDR3 is made up of 15 amino acids. The CDR3 spells CASTEGGDGNTEAFF.

The gene calls are TRBV19 and TRBJ2-5; TCRdb gives TRBD2 as the D gene, but with no DNA this cannot be confirmed. CDR1 LNHDA and CDR2 SQIVND come from the germline V gene (reference sequence). The CDR3 has 14 amino acids. The CDR3 spells CASSRTYIQETQYF.

Judged by frequency, this clonotype is medium-sized. This chain uses TRBV14 with TRBJ2-7. CDR1 SGHDN and CDR2 FVKESK come from the germline V gene. This CDR3 region has 12 residues. The CDR3 region is CASSQGYYEQYF.

J is TRBJ2-4 and V is TRBV6-5. From germline, CDR1 is MNHEY and CDR2 SVGAGI. The CDR3 is 15 residues long. CDR3 residues: CASSLFTGAKNIQYF.